Below are 26 T cell receptor beta chains sequenced from a single sample in a study of T cell responses to AZD1222 COVID-19 vaccine. Clones were sequenced by immunoSEQ multiplex PCR, and TCRdb holds only the in-frame ones, with some missing. This table has 100,000 to 150,000 clones, approximately 90% appearing once. The material sequenced was peripheral blood, taken on day 0 of AZD1222 vaccination. The source of these receptors is an adult in good health.

This clone was seen more than once but under ten times. The rearrangement uses TRBV12-3 or TRBV12-4 and TRBJ2-3; no clear D gene. This CDR3 is built from 12 residues. With 1 base removed from V and 1 base from J, the gap between germline ends came to 0 bases. CDR3 DNA sequence: TGTGCCAGCAGTTTAGGCACAGATACGCAGTATTTT. Translated: CASSLGTDTQYF.

The chain links TRBV7-7 to TRBJ2-5; 10 positions match TRBD1. The trim removed 5 bases at V and 5 bases at J, leaving 8 bases unmatched. Germline-derived CDR1 and CDR2 are SSHAT and FNYEAQ (reference sequence). The CDR3 extends over 15 amino acids. CDR3 DNA sequence: TGTGCCAGCAGCCCAACTATGGGACAGGGGGAGACCCAGTACTTC. This gives the protein CASSPTMGQGETQYF.

J is TRBJ1-6 and V is TRBV5-1; tentatively, D is TRBD1 (5 bases). From germline, CDR1 is SGHRS and CDR2 YFSETQ. The CDR3 consists of 17 residues. With 0 bases removed from V and 5 bases from J, the gap between germline ends came to 15 bases. CDR3 DNA sequence: TGCGCCAGCAGCTTGGAATCTAGGGGACGGAATAATTCACCCCTCCACTTT. Amino acids: CASSLESRGRNNSPLHF.

The chain uses TRBV28 and TRBJ2-3, with a weak D call TRBD1 (6 bases). CDR3 length: 13 residues. V lost 4 bases and J 11 bases, leaving 16 bases between the germline ends. Per germline, CDR1 MDHEN and CDR2 SYDVKM. The DNA of the CDR3 is TGTGCCAGCAGTTGGCAGGCACCCAGGGGGCAGTATTTT. Residues: CASSWQAPRGQYF. The full variable domain, completed using reference TRBV28 and TRBJ2-3, is DVKVTQSSRYLVKRTGEKVFLECVQDMDHENMFWYRQDPGLGLRLIYFSYDVKMKEKGDIPEGYSVSREKKERFSLILESASTNQTSMYLCASSWQAPRGQYFGPGTRLTVL.

The chain employs TRBV10-3 and TRBJ1-1; 8 positions match TRBD1. The ends lost 8 bases at V and 1 base at J; junction bases unmatched: 6. Germline V gene lookup returns CDR1 ENHRY and CDR2 SYGVKD. This CDR3 is built from 14 residues. CDR3 nucleotides: TGTGCCATCCTACCCGGACAGGGGAACACTGAAGCTTTCTTT. Translation: CAILPGQGNTEAFF.

This clone occurred once. This chain connects TRBV6-5 to TRBJ1-3, with 7 bases identical to TRBD1. CDR1 and CDR2 (germline): MNHEY, SVGAGI. The CDR3 runs to 15 residues. V dropped 6 bases and J dropped 0; count of bases not matched to a gene: 5. The CDR3 DNA reads as TGTGCCAGCAGCGCGGGACAGCTCTCTGGAAACACCATATATTTT. It yields the protein CASSAGQLSGNTIYF.

The rearrangement uses TRBV11-2 and TRBJ1-2; D is unclear. Between the trimmed V and J ends, which lost 5 bases and 4 bases, there was a span of 14 bases. Per the germline V gene, CDR1 is SGHAT and CDR2 is FQNNGV. CDR3 size: 14 residues. The CDR3 nucleotides read TGTGCCAGCAGCCTCGATTATTTTACCTATGGCTACACCTTC. This encodes CASSLDYFTYGYTF.

This clone was picked up a small number of times. This chain links TRBV7-9 with TRBJ1-4, with a possible D match to TRBD1 (5 bases). The V gene's germline CDR1 is SEHNR and CDR2 FQNEAQ (reference sequence). This CDR3 region has 15 residues. V was shortened by 5 bases and J by 8 bases, with 18 bases between the two germline ends. The CDR3 DNA sequence: TGTGCCAGCAGCCCCACCTGGGGGAGGAGCGAAAAACTGTTTTTT. It translates to CASSPTWGRSEKLFF.

V is TRBV29-1 and J is TRBJ2-7; D not resolved. Germline loops: CDR1 SQVTM, CDR2 ANQGSEA. The V gene lost 5 bases and the J gene lost 0 bases, with 11 bases spanning the gap. This CDR3 has 13 residues. The CDR3 coding sequence is TGCAGCGTTACCCCACGGAGCTCCTACGAGCAGTACTTC. Its protein product is CSVTPRSSYEQYF.

The chain's CDR3 is CASSLMGTGRKETQYF. The CDR3 DNA is TGTGCCAGCAGCTTGATGGGGACAGGGCGAAAAGAGACCCAGTACTTC. The V call is TRBV5-4, the J call TRBJ2-5, with TRBD1 matching over 9 bases. This CDR3 has 16 amino acids. Germline CDR1 is SGHNT and CDR2 is YYREEE (reference sequence). Germline trimming cut 1 base from V and 3 bases from J; bases unmatched to any gene: 7.

V usage is TRBV4-3 and J usage is TRBJ2-7; 10 bases agree with TRBD1. The germline CDR1 and CDR2 sequences are LGHNA and YSLEER. The CDR3 is 15 amino acids. The J segment lost 1 base and the V segment lost 0 bases, leaving 0 bases of the junction unmatched. The CDR3 DNA reads TGCGCCAGCAGCCAAGAGGACAGGGGGTCCTACGAGCAGTACTTC. This gives the protein CASSQEDRGSYEQYF.

The genes are TRBV28 and TRBJ1-3; D gene uncertain. V was clipped by 3 bases and J by 0 bases, with 12 bases between them. The germline gives CDR1 MDHEN, CDR2 SYDVKM. The CDR3 consists of 16 residues. The CDR3: CASSFRPWSSGNTIYF. CDR3 nucleotide sequence: TGTGCCAGCAGTTTCAGGCCCTGGAGCTCTGGAAACACCATATATTTT.

The V gene is TRBV28, the J gene TRBJ2-7; D is possibly TRBD1 (6 bases). V shed 6 bases and J shed 1 base, with 16 bases lying between them. Germline V CDR1 and CDR2: MDHEN, SYDVKM. CDR3 length equals 15 residues. The CDR3 region has the DNA TGTGCCAGCAGCTCCCTTAGGGGGTCGTCCTACGAGCAGTACTTC. Amino acids: CASSSLRGSSYEQYF.

With regard to this clone: In the same sample, other DNA sequences code for this CDR3. The genes are TRBV7-9 and TRBJ1-1; D perhaps matches TRBD1 (6 bases). Trimming removed 1 base from V and 1 base from J, with 7 bases in between. This CDR3 region has 14 residues. From germline, CDR1 is SEHNR and CDR2 FQNEAQ (reference sequence). Here the CDR3 DNA reads TGTGCCAGCAGCTTAGGAGGGGGGAACACTGAAGCTTTCTTT. This sequence encodes CASSLGGGNTEAFF.

The chain combines TRBV6-4 with TRBJ2-3; TRBD2 aligns across 8 bases. V lost 0 bases, J lost 1 base, and 0 bases stayed unmatched. This CDR3 comprises 15 residues. Germline CDR1 MRHNA, CDR2 SNTAGT. CDR3 bases: TGTGCCAGCAGTGACTCGCGGGGGGGCACAGATACGCAGTATTTT. It yields the protein CASSDSRGGTDTQYF.

This chain links TRBV19 with TRBJ2-3, with D perhaps matching TRBD1 or TRBD2 (6 bases each). Germline V gene data show CDR1 as LNHDA and CDR2 as SQIVND (reference sequence). The CDR3 runs to 14 residues. Trimming removed 6 bases from V and 0 bases from J, with 10 bases in between. In nucleotides, the CDR3 is TGTGCCAGTAGGGGGGGCCTTAGCACAGATACGCAGTATTTT. Its translation is CASRGGLSTDTQYF.

The rearrangement joins TRBV2 to TRBJ2-3, with no clear D. V dropped 4 bases and J dropped 8 bases, with 16 bases sitting between them. Per the germline V gene, CDR1 is SNHLY and CDR2 is FYNNEI. The CDR3 totals 14 residues. The CDR3 loop reads CASSAGQAKRTQYF. The CDR3, as DNA: TGTGCCAGCAGTGCCGGCCAGGCCAAGCGTACGCAGTATTTT.

The genes are TRBV9 and TRBJ1-6; 7 nucleotides match TRBD1. J was trimmed by 7 bases and V by 0 bases; bases with no gene match: 7. Germline V gene sequence: CDR1 SGDLS, CDR2 YYNGEE. The CDR3 has 16 residues. CDR3 nucleotide sequence: TGTGCCAGCAGCGTAGAGTGGAAACAGGGGAATTCACCCCTCCACTTT. Translating gives CASSVEWKQGNSPLHF.

J is TRBJ1-2 and V is TRBV5-5, with D perhaps TRBD1 (5 bases). Trimming took 3 bases from V and 4 from J, leaving 19 bases between them. This CDR3 region has 16 residues. From germline, CDR1 is SGHKS and CDR2 YYEKEE (reference sequence). The CDR3 DNA is TGTGCCAGCAGCTACCCGGACAAGGTCCCGGGCTATGGCTACACCTTC. The encoded protein is CASSYPDKVPGYGYTF.

The V call is TRBV19, the J call TRBJ1-2; D is possibly TRBD1 (6 bases). Between the trimmed V and J ends, which lost 6 bases and 3 bases, there was a span of 11 bases. CDR3 size: 13 residues. Looked up from germline, CDR1 is LNHDA and CDR2 is SQIVND (reference sequence). The CDR3 nucleotides read TGTGCCAGTAGCACGACAGGCCACTATGGCTACACCTTC. This codes for CASSTTGHYGYTF.

The chain is built from TRBV5-4 and TRBJ2-3; D possibly corresponds to TRBD1 (5 bases). The CDR3 extends over 17 amino acids. Germline V lookup: CDR1 SGHNT, CDR2 YYREEE (reference sequence). Trimming took 6 bases from V and 4 from J, leaving 24 bases between them. The chain's CDR3 is CASTRQLDTPLPDTQYF. CDR3 in DNA: TGTGCCAGCACCCGCCAATTGGACACCCCTCTGCCAGATACGCAGTATTTT.

The chain recombines TRBV4-1 with TRBJ1-4, with D unresolved. V lost 8 bases and J lost 8, with 15 bases in between. Per germline, CDR1 MGHRA and CDR2 YSYEKL. The CDR3 totals 13 residues. The CDR3 DNA sequence: TGCGCCAGCGGTACAGTGGACCGGGAAAAACTGTTTTTT. Amino acids: CASGTVDREKLFF.

The V call is TRBV7-2, the J call TRBJ1-1; D is unclear. V was pared by 3 bases and J by 3 bases, with 8 bases between. The CDR3 length is 13 residues. The germline CDR1 and CDR2 sequences are SGHTA and FQGNSA. The CDR3 region has the DNA TGTGCCAGCAGCTTGCAAAGGTACACTGAAGCTTTCTTT. Protein product: CASSLQRYTEAFF. The full variable domain, with the rest looked up from reference TRBV7-2 and TRBJ1-1, is GAGVSQSPSNKVTEKGKDVELRCDPISGHTALYWYRQSLGQGLEFLIYFQGNSAPDKSGLPSDRFSAERTGGSVSTLTIQRTQQEDSAVYLCASSLQRYTEAFFGQGTRLTVV.

The chain is built from TRBV30 and TRBJ1-2, with unresolved D. The CDR3 spans 13 residues. Trimming pared 2 bases from V and 2 bases from J, leaving 9 bases between. Germline lookup yields CDR1 GTSNPN and CDR2 SVGIG (reference sequence). This CDR3 is CAWSQAGNYGYTF. The CDR3 bases are TGTGCCTGGAGTCAGGCCGGAAACTATGGCTACACCTTC. Full variable domain (missing parts from reference TRBV30 and TRBJ1-2): SQTIHQWPATLVQPVGSPLSLECTVEGTSNPNLYWYRQAAGRGLQLLFYSVGIGQISSEVPQNLSASRPQDRQFILSSKKLLLSDSGFYLCAWSQAGNYGYTFGSGTRLTVV.

The rearrangement uses TRBV1 and TRBJ2-2; no DNA check was done on the table's D call, TRBD1. TRBV1 is a pseudogene. The CDR3 spans 16 residues. CDR3 region: CTSSQDQGANTGELFF. The DNA for the CDR3 is TGCACCAGCAGCCAAGACCAGGGGGCGAACACCGGGGAGCTGTTTTTT.

This chain joins TRBV13 and TRBJ1-2, with D possibly matching TRBD1 (5 bases). The CDR3 runs 13 residues. Looked up from germline, CDR1 is PRHDT and CDR2 is FYEKMQ (reference sequence). Trimming removed 0 bases from V and 8 bases from J, with 10 bases in between. The DNA of the CDR3 is TGTGCCAGCAGCTTAGGCCTGGGGGACGGCTACACCTTC. This gives the protein CASSLGLGDGYTF.